This T cell receptor beta chain derives from a study of shared clonotypes between healthy human individuals (dated by TCRdb to about 2020). Background on the whole study: The cohort comprised a couple of women and three men aged 18 to 49 years. For each donor, CD4 naive and CD4 memory were each given three plates, CD8 naive was given two plates, and CD8 memory was given one plate. To estimate repertoire size and how much clonotypes are shared between individuals, the study performed deep sequencing of blood TCR repertoires from about five healthy adults. To increase sequencing depth and limit assay-specific biases, different laboratories used diverse techniques to prepare libraries and sequence TCR repertoires. Per donor, leukapheresis produced somewhere between about 0.9 and 9 billion PBMCs.

The CDR3 measures 13 amino acids from cysteine to phenylalanine. This entry keeps only the CDR3 DNA: 39 bases, framed from base 1. V is clipped by 0 bases and J by 7 bases, and the sequence between their germline boundaries is 10 bases long. The germline V gene supplies CDR1 SGDLS and CDR2 YYNGEE. Paper-wide results and their limitations: Incomplete sequencing was indicated by rarefaction of sorted-subset datasets, despite the large sequencing depth. Clonotypes shared by all four sorted-subset donors showed higher generation probabilities than non-shared clonotypes. Approximately 4.8% of naive CD4, more than 3% of naive CD8, approximately 2% of memory CD4, and about 0.4% of memory CD8 clonotypes were shared across a few donors. Pairwise subsampling indicated that sequencing depth was expected to affect the degree of clonotype sharing among donors. Because the study included only a small number of donors, the genetic and exposure-history diversity represented was limited. Sampling was limited to blood, and TCR repertoires in tissue likely differ from TCR repertoires in blood. Larger estimated clonotype richness was generally found for naive subsets than for memory subsets.

CD8 naive samples consisted of CD45RO-negative cells that were positively selected for CCR7, yielding a CD45RA+CCR7+ population without TemRA cells. Healthy HIV-negative adults with no recently reported acute infections or vaccinations were included as donors. Every donor was a Caucasian adult residing in Nashville, Tennessee, USA. After blood collection by leukapheresis, PBMCs were isolated using Ficoll-Histopaque density gradient centrifugation and then cryopreserved in the vapor phase of liquid nitrogen. Analytical flow cytometry was used to check the purity and quantity of each magnetically sorted T cell population. Each sorted fraction had its genomic DNA isolated and then quantified by UV absorbance on a Nanodrop 2000c. With regard to this clone: The target of this receptor is not known. Per-base qualities were not stored, and no clone one base away is much larger.

TCR CDR3 regions were amplified from genomic DNA by multiplex PCR using the deep immunoSEQ assay. For each cell subset, the extracted genomic DNA was distributed evenly across all wells of several immunoSEQ 96-well plates, and each plate served as one replicate. For sorted subsets, each replicate PCR was loaded with about 0.2 ug genomic DNA, equivalent to some 27,000 T cell genomes. The purified libraries were quantified using a Qubit 3.0 fluorometer, sized with a Bioanalyzer 2100, and then quantified again using the KAPA Library Quantification kit. Every immunoSEQ 96-well plate was sequenced on a separate single-read 150-cycle Illumina NextSeq 550 flow cell. Per the original workflow: Because the immunoSEQ output included only junctional sequences and no quality scores, the filtering could not be the same as the filtering used for full-length reads. Sequences were annotated with PyIR, a Python wrapper for IgBLAST v1.9, and V/J genes and CDR3 were assigned using IMGT germline references. Reads were removed for weak V/J assignments (E-value above 1e-6), missing CDR3, stop codons, out-of-frame junctions, or ambiguous translated residues. A V3J clonotype was defined by an identical inferred V gene, J gene, and CDR3 amino acid sequence. The percentage overlap between two repertoires was calculated by dividing the number of shared unique clonotypes by the size of the smaller repertoire. Richness of each repertoire was evaluated using RTK rarefaction, the Chao1 estimator, and Recon v2.1 estimates of unobserved clonotypes. Generation probabilities for all TCRbeta clonotypes obtained by the gDNA method from a handful of donors were computed using OLGA. Held by TCRdb, this immuneACCESS table contains in-frame sequences only and omits some clones. Under half of the omission traces to an unresolved V gene where checked; the cause of the rest is unknown. The V and J calls and the clone size are those of that table, but D and trimming were determined from the DNA. The sample contains around 2.1 million clones, 90% to 95% of them found a single time. Jointly, the top ten make up 1.5% to 2% of the sample.

Recombination joined TRBV9 with TRBJ1-1, with no D gene named confidently. The sequencing input was naive CD8+ T cells from PBMCs. The cell subset or site label, read with the paper, signifies: CD45RA+CCR7+. This clonotype originated in a man in his late teens or twenties in good health. Some clones in this sample may be carry-over from other donors' samples. The DNA sequence is TGTGCCAGCAGCGTAGGGGGAGGGAATGAAGCTTTCTTT. Protein translation: CASSVGGGNEAFF.